Shown below are 13 T cell receptor beta chains from a single sample sequenced in a study of blood T cell repertoires in COVID-19. This table comes from immunoSEQ multiplex PCR, and its TCRdb copy is limited to in-frame clones, with some not included. Among tens of thousands of clones listed, approximately 91% were seen once. Sequenced input: peripheral blood. The receptors here all came from a man in his 60s with COVID-19, enrolled during active disease.

The chain employs TRBV5-8 and TRBJ1-4; 7 bases agree with TRBD1. Per germline, CDR1 SGHTS and CDR2 YDEGEE. The CDR3 totals 15 residues. Trimming removed 1 base from V and 7 bases from J; junction bases left unmatched: 7. The CDR3 region is CASSLSVGGGEKLFF. The CDR3 DNA is TGTGCCAGCAGCTTGAGTGTAGGGGGCGGTGAAAAACTGTTTTTT. The whole variable domain, filled in from reference TRBV5-8 and TRBJ1-4, reads EAGVTQSPTHLIKTRGQQATLRCSPISGHTSVYWYQQALGLGLQFLLWYDEGEERNRGNFPPRFSGRQFPNYSSELNVNALELEDSALYLCASSLSVGGGEKLFFGSGTQLSVL.

This clone was detected once. The rearrangement uses TRBV2 and TRBJ2-5; 8 bases are a match to TRBD2. This CDR3 region has 13 residues. V gave up 8 bases and J gave up 5 bases; unmatched junction bases: 7. Germline V gene data show CDR1 as SNHLY and CDR2 as FYNNEI. DNA of the CDR3: TGTGCCAGCTCATTAGGACTAGCTGAGACCCAGTACTTC. This sequence encodes CASSLGLAETQYF.

This sequence joins TRBV9 and TRBJ1-2; possibly TRBD1 for D (5 bases). The CDR3 spans 12 residues. Germline CDR1 SGDLS, CDR2 YYNGEE. V dropped 3 bases and J dropped 13 bases, with 16 bases sitting between them. The CDR3 nucleotides read TGTGCCAGCAGCGGCGGGAGGGGCGGCCTCACCTTC. Its translation is CASSGGRGGLTF. The full variable domain, completed using reference TRBV9 and TRBJ1-2, is DSGVTQTPKHLITATGQRVTLRCSPRSGDLSVYWYQQSLDQGLQFLIQYYNGEERAKGNILERFSAQQFPDLHSELNLSSLELGDSALYFCASSGGRGGLTFGSGTRLTVV.

The rearrangement uses TRBV7-8 and TRBJ1-2; 10 bases line up with TRBD1. Per germline, CDR1 SGHVS and CDR2 FQNEAQ. The CDR3 is made up of 15 amino acids. The junction had 7 bases not matched to a gene; V was cut back by 5 bases and J by 4 bases. The CDR3, as DNA: TGTGCCAGCAGCCCGGGGACAGGGGCCGGCTATGGCTACACCTTC. Protein sequence: CASSPGTGAGYGYTF.

This chain connects TRBV21-1 to TRBJ2-1; the table gives TRBD1 as D, unverified against the DNA. TRBV21-1 is described as a pseudogene. The CDR3 is 14 residues long. Here the CDR3 reads CASRGKSSYNEQFF. DNA for the CDR3: TGTGCCAGCAGGGGCAAGAGCTCCTACAATGAGCAGTTCTTC.

The rearrangement links TRBV18 to TRBJ1-1; D possibly corresponds to TRBD1 (6 bases). This CDR3 region has 15 residues. Trimming removed 2 bases at V and 5 bases at J, with 15 bases between. Germline-derived CDR1 and CDR2 are KGHSH and LQKENI. In DNA, the CDR3 is TGTGCCAGCTCACCAAGTATTTCAGGGGATACTGAAGCTTTCTTT. It is translated as CASSPSISGDTEAFF.

V usage is TRBV5-1 and J usage is TRBJ2-7, with 11 bases aligning to TRBD2. Germline trimming cut 2 bases from V and 4 bases from J; bases unmatched to any gene: 2. There are 14 residues in the CDR3. Germline lookup yields CDR1 SGHRS and CDR2 YFSETQ. The DNA for the CDR3 is TGCGCCAGCAGCTTAGGGACTAGCGGATACGAGCAGTACTTC. Encoded protein: CASSLGTSGYEQYF.

The J gene is TRBJ2-1, the V gene TRBV20-1; D is possibly TRBD1 (6 bases). Trimming removed 3 bases from V and 9 bases from J, with 9 bases in between. The CDR3 totals 11 residues. Germline V lookup: CDR1 DFQATT, CDR2 SNEGSKA (reference sequence). This CDR3 reads CSASQGSEQFF. The CDR3 coding sequence is TGCAGTGCTAGCCAGGGGAGTGAGCAGTTCTTC.

This chain links TRBV5-1 with TRBJ1-1, with TRBD1 matching 8 bases. CDR1 is SGHRS, CDR2 YFSETQ, per germline. V lost 4 bases to trimming and J lost 3 bases; unmatched junction nucleotides: 8. The CDR3 is 15 amino acids. The CDR3 nucleotides read TGCGCCAGCAGCATCGGACAGGGAGGAGACACTGAAGCTTTCTTT. Protein sequence: CASSIGQGGDTEAFF.

The V gene is TRBV7-9, the J gene TRBJ1-1; 7 bases agree with TRBD1. The CDR3 has 15 amino acids. CDR1 and CDR2 from the germline V gene are SEHNR and FQNEAQ (reference sequence). The V and J ends lost 2 bases and 5 bases, in that order; junction bases with no gene match: 8. The DNA for the CDR3 is TGTGCCAGCAGCTTACACGAGGGGGCGCGAACTGAAGCTTTCTTT. Translation gives CASSLHEGARTEAFF.

The chain carries TRBV19 and TRBJ1-5, with TRBD1 as a possible D gene (5 bases). This CDR3 spans 14 amino acids. Germline V CDR1 and CDR2: LNHDA, SQIVND (reference sequence). Trimming took 4 bases from V and 7 from J, leaving 14 bases between them. The CDR3 nucleotides are TGTGCCAGTAGTAGCCTACCAGGGCCCCAGCCCCAGCATTTT. This sequence encodes CASSSLPGPQPQHF. Full variable domain (remainder filled in from reference TRBV19 and TRBJ1-5): DGGITQSPKYLFRKEGQNVTLSCEQNLNHDAMYWYRQDPGQGLRLIYYSQIVNDFQKGDIAEGYSVSREKKESFPLTVTSAQKNPTAFYLCASSSLPGPQPQHFGDGTRLSIL.

This chain connects TRBV7-3 to TRBJ2-1; 8 nucleotides align to TRBD2. CDR1 and CDR2 (germline): SGHTA, FQGTGA. V shed 2 bases, J shed 0 bases, and the junction held 3 bases outside the gene matches. CDR3 length equals 16 residues. CDR3 in DNA: TGTGCCAGCAGCTTAGCGGGAGGTCTCTCCTACAATGAGCAGTTCTTC. It encodes CASSLAGGLSYNEQFF.

The V and J genes are TRBV28 and TRBJ2-3, with 7 bases lining up with TRBD1. The CDR3 consists of 14 residues. From germline, CDR1 is MDHEN and CDR2 SYDVKM. The junction had 3 bases not matched to a gene; V was cut back by 3 bases and J by 3 bases. The CDR3 DNA is TGTGCCAGCAGTTTGGTACAGGGGACAGATACGCAGTATTTT. This encodes CASSLVQGTDTQYF. Filled out from reference TRBV28 and TRBJ2-3, the complete variable domain reads DVKVTQSSRYLVKRTGEKVFLECVQDMDHENMFWYRQDPGLGLRLIYFSYDVKMKEKGDIPEGYSVSREKKERFSLILESASTNQTSMYLCASSLVQGTDTQYFGPGTRLTVL.